The 31 T cell receptor beta chains below all came from one sample that was sequenced in a study of spatial heterogeneity in lung cancer. As to time point: sample taken at primary tumor resection. In each case, whole RNA from tumor, nontumor lung or frozen PBMC was sequenced unsorted. Using its own MiXCR run on the 5' RACE reads, TCRdb lists one record per CDR3 protein. The sample consists of 5,500 to 6,500 distinct CDR3 sequences, approximately 12% of them appearing once. The source material was normal lung tissue next to the tumor, sampled at surgery. The receptors were gathered from a male donor with early-stage non-small cell lung cancer.

The chain recombines TRBV18 with TRBJ2-1; D possibly corresponds to TRBD2 (6 bases). The CDR3 contains 13 residues. V gave up 4 bases and J gave up 6 bases, with 10 bases separating them. Germline lookup yields CDR1 KGHSH and CDR2 LQKENI. CDR3 in DNA: TGTGCCAGCTCACGAGAAGCGGGCAATGAGCAGTTCTTC. Its translation: CASSREAGNEQFF.

This clonotype was observed at least ten times. The CDR3 sequence: CASSHTGHYQETQYF. CDR3 in DNA: TGTGCCAGCAGCCATACGGGACACTACCAAGAGACCCAGTACTTC. The V gene is TRBV14, the J gene TRBJ2-5, with D possibly TRBD1 on 6 matching bases. The CDR3 is made up of 15 amino acids. Germline V lookup: CDR1 SGHDN, CDR2 FVKESK. V was shortened by 3 bases and J by 0 bases, with 11 bases between the two germline ends.

This clonotype is deemed medium-sized (0.01 to 0.1%). The J gene is TRBJ2-2, the V gene TRBV7-6; D may be TRBD2 (5 bases). Trimming shortened V by 1 base and J by 7 bases, and 10 bases separated the two germline ends. This CDR3 is built from 14 residues. Germline CDR1 and CDR2: SGHVS and FNYEAQ. CDR3 protein: CASSLGFSVGELFF. In nucleotides, the CDR3 is TGTGCCAGCAGCTTAGGTTTTAGCGTCGGGGAGCTGTTTTTT. The full variable domain, rest sourced from reference TRBV7-6 and TRBJ2-2, is GAGVSQSPRYKVTKRGQDVALRCDPISGHVSLYWYRQALGQGPEFLTYFNYEAQQDKSGLPNDRFSAERPEGSISTLTIQRTEQRDSAMYRCASSLGFSVGELFFGEGSRLTVL.

This clonotype occurred many times. The V and J genes are TRBV5-1 and TRBJ2-7; D may be TRBD1 (6 bases). V lost 4 bases and J 2 bases, leaving 13 bases between the germline ends. The CDR3 has 14 amino acids. Germline lookup yields CDR1 SGHRS and CDR2 YFSETQ. The CDR3 is CASSTSGDPYEQYF. In nucleotides, the CDR3 is TGCGCCAGCAGCACCTCAGGGGACCCCTACGAGCAGTACTTC.

This clonotype was detected many times. The gene calls are TRBV18 and TRBJ2-7; D remains unclear. Trimming pared 3 bases from V and 6 bases from J, leaving 6 bases between. CDR1 and CDR2 from the germline V gene are KGHSH and LQKENI. The CDR3 totals 11 residues. The chain's CDR3 is CASSPGFEQYF. CDR3 DNA sequence: TGTGCCAGCTCACCCGGGTTCGAGCAGTACTTC.

This clonotype was seen at least ten times. This rearrangement joins TRBV19 to TRBJ2-7; D unclear. Per germline, CDR1 LNHDA and CDR2 SQIVND (reference sequence). Trimming shortened V by 0 bases and J by 6 bases, and 12 bases separated the two germline ends. The CDR3 length is 14 residues. The CDR3 spells CASSIEGTAIEQYF. The CDR3 DNA follows: TGTGCCAGTAGTATAGAAGGCACCGCTATCGAGCAGTACTTC.

This chain connects TRBV18 to TRBJ1-5; 7 positions agree with TRBD1. This CDR3 is 18 amino acids long. V was clipped by 1 base and J by 0 bases; unmatched bases: 9. Germline V gene data show CDR1 as KGHSH and CDR2 as LQKENI. The CDR3 bases are TGTGCCAGCTCACCACGGCCAGTGACAGGGAATAGCAATCAGCCCCAGCATTTT. This encodes CASSPRPVTGNSNQPQHF.

CDR3 region: CASREQGARGYTF. In DNA form, the CDR3 reads TGTGCCAGCAGGGAACAGGGGGCAAGGGGCTACACCTTC. The chain is built from TRBV6-5 and TRBJ1-2, with 9 bases that match TRBD1. CDR1 is MNHEY, CDR2 SVGAGI, per germline. V was pared by 6 bases and J by 8 bases, with 7 bases of the junction left unmatched. CDR3 length equals 13 residues.

The J gene is TRBJ1-1, the V gene TRBV28; TRBD1 is a possible D gene (6 bases). The CDR3 extends over 15 amino acids. The germline gives CDR1 MDHEN, CDR2 SYDVKM. Trimming stripped 0 bases from V and 4 bases from J, with 12 bases between. The CDR3 loop is CASSLWDRGATEAFF. The CDR3 nucleotides are TGTGCCAGCAGTTTATGGGACAGAGGAGCCACTGAAGCTTTCTTT.

This clonotype showed up many times. The genes are TRBV20-1 and TRBJ2-3; D tentatively reads TRBD1 or TRBD2 (5 bases each). This CDR3 contains 16 residues. V was trimmed by 3 bases and J by 4 bases, leaving 20 bases between them. Per germline, CDR1 DFQATT and CDR2 SNEGSKA (reference sequence). The CDR3 DNA sequence: TGCAGTGCTAGGTCCGGGGACCTGGGTCTTGCAGATACGCAGTATTTT. Protein: CSARSGDLGLADTQYF.

By share, this clonotype ranks as medium-sized. The V call is TRBV5-5, the J call TRBJ2-7, with D unresolved. Germline lookup yields CDR1 SGHKS and CDR2 YYEKEE (reference sequence). The CDR3 length is 15 residues. V was cut by 0 bases and J by 2 bases, with 12 bases left in between. The CDR3 DNA sequence: TGTGCCAGCAGCTTGGACCCCTCACGAACCTACGAGCAGTACTTC. It yields the protein CASSLDPSRTYEQYF.

This clonotype was found many times. This chain uses TRBV20-1 with TRBJ2-7, with TRBD1 matching over 9 bases. The junction had 8 bases not matched to a gene; V was cut back by 2 bases and J by 6 bases. The CDR3 contains 14 residues. Germline V gives CDR1 DFQATT, CDR2 SNEGSKA (reference sequence). CDR3 in DNA: TGCAGTGCTAGAAAGACAGGGGGTGATCGCGAGCAGTACTTC. Its translation: CSARKTGGDREQYF.

By its share, this clonotype is medium-sized. The chain uses TRBV2 and TRBJ2-5, with TRBD1 matching 7 bases. The germline V gene has CDR1 SNHLY and CDR2 FYNNEI. This CDR3 is built from 14 residues. V was pared by 8 bases and J by 5 bases, with 11 bases of the junction left unmatched. Written as DNA, the CDR3 is TGTGCCAGCCTAAGCACAGGGGTTGTCGAGACCCAGTACTTC. Amino acid sequence: CASLSTGVVETQYF.

This clonotype is medium-sized. The rearrangement links TRBV11-3 to TRBJ2-4; D not certain. CDR3 length: 13 residues. Trimming took 0 bases from V and 7 from J, leaving 7 bases between them. Germline lookup yields CDR1 SGHNT and CDR2 YENEEA. Here the CDR3 DNA reads TGTGCCAGCAGCTTAGACATGAGGAACATTCAGTACTTC. Translation: CASSLDMRNIQYF.

This clonotype was observed at least ten times. The chain recombines TRBV11-3 with TRBJ1-5; D gene unclear. V gave up 2 bases and J gave up 6 bases, with 8 bases separating them. This CDR3 contains 13 residues. Germline CDR1 reads SGHNT; CDR2 reads YENEEA. CDR3 sequence (DNA): TGTGCCAGCAGCTTAAGTGGAGGTCAGCCCCAGCATTTT. As protein: CASSLSGGQPQHF.

By frequency in the sample, this clonotype is medium-sized. J is TRBJ1-5 and V is TRBV28; TRBD1 is a possible D gene (6 bases). The CDR3 totals 15 residues. CDR1 and CDR2 from the germline V gene are MDHEN and SYDVKM. Trimming stripped 6 bases from V and 0 bases from J, with 12 bases between. CDR3 DNA: TGTGCCAGCAGGAAACAGGGAATTAGCAATCAGCCCCAGCATTTT. Translating gives CASRKQGISNQPQHF.

The table lists this clonotype with many counts. This chain's CDR3 is CSARDRQGGVFTEAFF. DNA of the CDR3: TGCAGTGCTAGAGATCGACAAGGGGGCGTTTTTACTGAAGCTTTCTTT. This sequence joins TRBV20-1 and TRBJ1-1; TRBD1 agrees at 7 bases. V gave up 0 bases and J gave up 5 bases; unmatched junction bases: 12. The CDR3 is made up of 16 amino acids. Germline lookup yields CDR1 DFQATT and CDR2 SNEGSKA (reference sequence).

In its sample, this clonotype is large. The rearrangement links TRBV12-5 to TRBJ2-1; perhaps TRBD2 as D (6 bases). Trimming cost V 2 bases and J 8 bases, with 13 bases left between them. Per germline, CDR1 LGHNT and CDR2 FRNRAP. The CDR3 loop spans 14 amino acids. The CDR3 spells CASGLYTSPHEQFF. The CDR3 nucleotides are TGTGCTAGTGGTTTGTATACTAGCCCTCATGAGCAGTTCTTC.

This clonotype rates as medium-sized. The CDR3, as DNA: TGTGCCAGCAGCGTACAGTCTCTTAGCACAGATACGCAGTATTTT. Encoded protein: CASSVQSLSTDTQYF. The chain uses TRBV9 and TRBJ2-3, with D unclear. The germline CDR1 and CDR2 sequences are SGDLS and YYNGEE. The CDR3 consists of 15 residues. V gave up 1 base and J gave up 0 bases, with 9 bases separating them.

Relative to its sample, this clonotype is medium-sized (0.01 to 0.1%). The chain couples TRBV29-1 to TRBJ2-4; 10 bases are shared with TRBD1. Trimming removed 4 bases from V and 9 bases from J; junction bases left unmatched: 6. The CDR3 covers 13 residues. Germline V gene data show CDR1 as SQVTM and CDR2 as ANQGSEA. In DNA, the CDR3 is TGCAGCGTTGGAGGGACAGGGGTTACCATTCAGTACTTC. Translating it yields CSVGGTGVTIQYF.

This clonotype is medium-sized (0.01 to 0.1%) within its sample. The V gene is TRBV6-6, the J gene TRBJ2-7; D not certain. Germline assignment: CDR1 MNHNY and CDR2 SVGAGI (reference sequence). Trimming removed 6 bases at V and 6 bases at J, with 12 bases between. The CDR3 runs to 12 residues. CDR3 DNA: TGTGCCAGCAGGCTGTGGGGTTCCGAGCAGTACTTC. Protein: CASRLWGSEQYF.

By frequency in the sample, this clonotype is medium-sized. The chain uses TRBV12-5 and TRBJ2-1; D call uncertain. Trimming stripped 6 bases from V and 0 bases from J, with 12 bases between. CDR1 and CDR2 (germline): LGHNT, FRNRAP. The CDR3 is 15 residues long. The CDR3 region has the DNA TGTGCTAGTGGCGTAGGCTGGAGCTCCTACAATGAGCAGTTCTTC. Residues: CASGVGWSSYNEQFF.

By share of the sample, this clonotype is medium-sized. This chain links TRBV9 with TRBJ2-3, with TRBD2 matching over 11 bases. V was clipped by 3 bases and J by 0 bases; unmatched bases: 0. CDR3 length: 15 amino acids. Germline CDR1 reads SGDLS; CDR2 reads YYNGEE. This CDR3 is CASSGLAGSTDTQYF. Here the CDR3 DNA reads TGTGCCAGCAGCGGACTAGCGGGGAGCACAGATACGCAGTATTTT.

This clonotype was picked up many times. This chain links TRBV4-1 with TRBJ2-3; 11 nucleotides line up with TRBD2. Per the germline V gene, CDR1 is MGHRA and CDR2 is YSYEKL. Trimming removed 0 bases from V and 4 bases from J; junction bases left unmatched: 3. The CDR3 covers 16 residues. This CDR3 is CASSQEGGLAADTQYF. CDR3 DNA: TGCGCCAGCAGCCAAGAAGGGGGACTAGCGGCAGATACGCAGTATTTT.

This clonotype was seen ten or more times. The chain employs TRBV30 and TRBJ1-1, with D hard to call. V was clipped by 2 bases and J by 7 bases, with 8 bases between them. Looked up from germline, CDR1 is GTSNPN and CDR2 is SVGIG (reference sequence). There are 11 residues in the CDR3. This CDR3 is CAWSLAGEAFF. In DNA, the CDR3 is TGTGCCTGGAGTTTAGCCGGTGAAGCTTTCTTT. Full variable domain (rest looked up from reference TRBV30 and TRBJ1-1): SQTIHQWPATLVQPVGSPLSLECTVEGTSNPNLYWYRQAAGRGLQLLFYSVGIGQISSEVPQNLSASRPQDRQFILSSKKLLLSDSGFYLCAWSLAGEAFFGQGTRLTVV.

By sample fraction, this clonotype is medium-sized. CDR3 coding DNA: TGCGCCAGCAGCTTGGCGGACAGGGAACAGGGCTACGAGCAGTACTTC. This gives the protein CASSLADREQGYEQYF. The chain recombines TRBV5-1 with TRBJ2-7, with TRBD1 identical over 8 bases. V shed 0 bases, J shed 3 bases, and the junction held 8 bases outside the gene matches. Germline CDR1 SGHRS, CDR2 YFSETQ. The CDR3 extends over 16 amino acids.

This clonotype was seen ten or more times. V usage is TRBV6-5 and J usage is TRBJ1-1; 8 nucleotides match TRBD1. Germline-derived CDR1 and CDR2 are MNHEY and SVGAGI. V lost 5 bases and J lost 0; bases outside the gene matches: 23. The CDR3 spans 21 residues. The DNA for the CDR3 is TGTGCCAGCAGTGATAGAGGACAGGGACCTGTAGCGTACAAGTTGAACACTGAAGCTTTCTTT. Its protein is CASSDRGQGPVAYKLNTEAFF.

This clonotype has ten or more counts. CDR3 region: CASSWSNYEYTQYF. For the CDR3, the DNA is TGTGCCAGCAGTTGGTCTAATTATGAGTATACGCAGTATTTT. V usage is TRBV27 and J usage is TRBJ2-3; D gene uncertain. Per germline, CDR1 MNHEY and CDR2 SMNVEV (reference sequence). The CDR3 contains 14 residues. The germline V and J ends were trimmed by 4 bases and 7 bases, with 15 bases remaining between them.

This clonotype was seen ten or more times. The rearrangement joins TRBV7-2 to TRBJ2-1; D is undetermined. The V end lost 6 bases, the J end lost 3 bases, and 15 bases lay between the germline ends. Germline V gene lookup returns CDR1 SGHTA and CDR2 FQGNSA. CDR3 size: 15 residues. The CDR3: CASSSTDQHYNEQFF. The DNA of the CDR3 is TGTGCCAGCAGTTCAACGGACCAGCACTACAATGAGCAGTTCTTC.

This clonotype counts as medium-sized. The rearrangement links TRBV20-1 to TRBJ2-5; 11 positions match TRBD2. Trimming cost V 0 bases and J 5 bases; bases outside gene matches: 11. The CDR3 spans 17 residues. Germline V lookup: CDR1 DFQATT, CDR2 SNEGSKA (reference sequence). CDR3 nucleotide sequence: TGCAGTGCTAGAGAGCCCGCTACTAGCGGGAGAGCTGAGACCCAGTACTTC. Its translation is CSAREPATSGRAETQYF.

Within the sample, this clonotype is medium-sized. The genes are TRBV27 and TRBJ1-5; D uncertain. The germline CDR1 and CDR2 sequences are MNHEY and SMNVEV (reference sequence). Between the trimmed V and J ends, which lost 3 bases and 5 bases, there was a span of 11 bases. This CDR3 contains 14 residues. The CDR3 DNA reads as TGTGCCAGCAGTTTTGGTAGCGGCCATCAGCCCCAGCATTTT. Translating gives CASSFGSGHQPQHF.